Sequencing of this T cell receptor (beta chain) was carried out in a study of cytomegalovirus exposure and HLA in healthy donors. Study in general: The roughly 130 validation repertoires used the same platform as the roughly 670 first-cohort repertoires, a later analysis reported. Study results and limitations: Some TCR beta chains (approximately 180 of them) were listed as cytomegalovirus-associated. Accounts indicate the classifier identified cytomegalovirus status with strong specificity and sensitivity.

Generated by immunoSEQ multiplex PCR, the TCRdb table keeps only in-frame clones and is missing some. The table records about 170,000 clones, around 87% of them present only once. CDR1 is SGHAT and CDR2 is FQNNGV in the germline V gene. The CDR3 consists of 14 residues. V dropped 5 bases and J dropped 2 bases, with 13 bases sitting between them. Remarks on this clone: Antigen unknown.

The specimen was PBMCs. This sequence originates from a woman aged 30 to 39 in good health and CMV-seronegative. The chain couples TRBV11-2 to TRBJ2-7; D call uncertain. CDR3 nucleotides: TGTGCCAGCAGCCTACCCGATGCCCCCTACGAGCAGTACTTC. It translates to CASSLPDAPYEQYF.